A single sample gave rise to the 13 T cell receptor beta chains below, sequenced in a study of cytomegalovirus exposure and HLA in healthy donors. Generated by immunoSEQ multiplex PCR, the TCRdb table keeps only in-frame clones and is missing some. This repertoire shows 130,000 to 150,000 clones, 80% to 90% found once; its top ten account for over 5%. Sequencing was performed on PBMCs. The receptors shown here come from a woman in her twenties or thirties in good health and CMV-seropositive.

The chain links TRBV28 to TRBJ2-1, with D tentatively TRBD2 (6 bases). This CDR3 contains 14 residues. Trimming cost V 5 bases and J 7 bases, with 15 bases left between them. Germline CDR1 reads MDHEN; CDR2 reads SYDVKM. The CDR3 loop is CASSLVWGGNEQFF. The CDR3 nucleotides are TGTGCCAGCAGTCTGGTGTGGGGAGGAAATGAGCAGTTCTTC.

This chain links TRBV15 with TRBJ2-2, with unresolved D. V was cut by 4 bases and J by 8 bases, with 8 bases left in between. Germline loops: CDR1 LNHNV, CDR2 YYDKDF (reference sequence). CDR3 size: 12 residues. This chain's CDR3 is CATSIAGGELFF. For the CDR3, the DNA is TGTGCCACCAGCATCGCCGGTGGGGAGCTGTTTTTT.

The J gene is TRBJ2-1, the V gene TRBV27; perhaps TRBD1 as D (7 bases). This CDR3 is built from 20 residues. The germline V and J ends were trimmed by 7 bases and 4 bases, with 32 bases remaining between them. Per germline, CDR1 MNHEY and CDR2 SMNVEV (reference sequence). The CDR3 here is CASTPLPGSSGSGGYNEQFF. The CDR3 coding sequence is TGTGCCAGCACCCCGCTTCCTGGAAGTAGCGGTTCAGGGGGTTACAATGAGCAGTTCTTC.

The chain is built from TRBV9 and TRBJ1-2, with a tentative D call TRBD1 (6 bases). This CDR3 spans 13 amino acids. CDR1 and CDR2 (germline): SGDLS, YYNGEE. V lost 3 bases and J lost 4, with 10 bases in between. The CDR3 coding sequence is TGTGCCAGCAGCGCTACAGGGAGCTATGGCTACACCTTC. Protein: CASSATGSYGYTF.

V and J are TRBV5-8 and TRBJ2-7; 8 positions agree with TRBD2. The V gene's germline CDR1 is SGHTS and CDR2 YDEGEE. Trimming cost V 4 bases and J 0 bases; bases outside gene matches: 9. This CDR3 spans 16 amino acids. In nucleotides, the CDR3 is TGTGCCAGCAGCCGGCCTAGCGGGTTTGGCTCCTACGAGCAGTACTTC. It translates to CASSRPSGFGSYEQYF.

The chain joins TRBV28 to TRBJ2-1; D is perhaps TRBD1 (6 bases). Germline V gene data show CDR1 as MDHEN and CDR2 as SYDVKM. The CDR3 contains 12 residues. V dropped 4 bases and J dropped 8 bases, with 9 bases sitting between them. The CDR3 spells CASSSRGHEQFF. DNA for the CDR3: TGTGCCAGCAGTTCCAGGGGCCATGAGCAGTTCTTC.

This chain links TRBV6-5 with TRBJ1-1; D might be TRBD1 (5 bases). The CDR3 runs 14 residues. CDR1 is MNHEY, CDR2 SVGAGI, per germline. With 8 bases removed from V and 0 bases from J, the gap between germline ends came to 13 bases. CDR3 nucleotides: TGTGCCAGCCTTAGAGCAGGGATGAACACTGAAGCTTTCTTT. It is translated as CASLRAGMNTEAFF.

In DNA, the CDR3 is TGCGCCAGCAGGGGACAGGGGAACACTGAAGCTTTCTTT. This gives the protein CASRGQGNTEAFF. V and J are TRBV4-1 and TRBJ1-1, with 9 bases fitting TRBD1. This CDR3 has 13 amino acids. The V gene's germline CDR1 is MGHRA and CDR2 YSYEKL. With V trimmed by 6 bases and J by 1 base, 0 bases remained unmatched.

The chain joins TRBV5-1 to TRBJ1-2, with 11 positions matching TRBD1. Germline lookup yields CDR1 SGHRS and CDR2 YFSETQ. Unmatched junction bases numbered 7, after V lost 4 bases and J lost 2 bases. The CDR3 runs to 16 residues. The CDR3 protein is CASSRDRGVLNYGYTF. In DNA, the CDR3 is TGCGCCAGCAGCCGGGACAGGGGGGTTCTCAACTATGGCTACACCTTC.

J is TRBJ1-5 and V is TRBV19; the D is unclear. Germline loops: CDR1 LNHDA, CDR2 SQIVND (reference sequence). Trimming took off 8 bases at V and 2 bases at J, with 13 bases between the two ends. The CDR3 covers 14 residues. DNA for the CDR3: TGTGCCAGTGAGAGGGTATATGGCAATCAGCCCCAGCATTTT. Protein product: CASERVYGNQPQHF.

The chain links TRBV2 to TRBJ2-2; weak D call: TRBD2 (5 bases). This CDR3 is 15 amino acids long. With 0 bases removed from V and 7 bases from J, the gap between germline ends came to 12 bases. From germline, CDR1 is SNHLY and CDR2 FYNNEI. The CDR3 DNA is TGTGCCAGCAGTGAAGCGCTTCATGCGGGCGGGGAGCTGTTTTTT. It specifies CASSEALHAGGELFF.

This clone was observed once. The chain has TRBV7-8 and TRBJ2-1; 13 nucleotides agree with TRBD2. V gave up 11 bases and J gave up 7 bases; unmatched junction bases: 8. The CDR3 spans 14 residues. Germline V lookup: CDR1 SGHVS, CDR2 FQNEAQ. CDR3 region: CAVPKGLAGNEQFF. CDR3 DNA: TGTGCCGTTCCTAAGGGACTAGCGGGAAATGAGCAGTTCTTC.

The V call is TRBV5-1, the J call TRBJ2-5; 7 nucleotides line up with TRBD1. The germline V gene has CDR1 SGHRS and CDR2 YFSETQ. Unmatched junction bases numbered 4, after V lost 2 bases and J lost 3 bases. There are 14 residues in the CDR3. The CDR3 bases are TGCGCCAGCAGCTTAGGACAGGCAAAAGAGACCCAGTACTTC. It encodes CASSLGQAKETQYF.